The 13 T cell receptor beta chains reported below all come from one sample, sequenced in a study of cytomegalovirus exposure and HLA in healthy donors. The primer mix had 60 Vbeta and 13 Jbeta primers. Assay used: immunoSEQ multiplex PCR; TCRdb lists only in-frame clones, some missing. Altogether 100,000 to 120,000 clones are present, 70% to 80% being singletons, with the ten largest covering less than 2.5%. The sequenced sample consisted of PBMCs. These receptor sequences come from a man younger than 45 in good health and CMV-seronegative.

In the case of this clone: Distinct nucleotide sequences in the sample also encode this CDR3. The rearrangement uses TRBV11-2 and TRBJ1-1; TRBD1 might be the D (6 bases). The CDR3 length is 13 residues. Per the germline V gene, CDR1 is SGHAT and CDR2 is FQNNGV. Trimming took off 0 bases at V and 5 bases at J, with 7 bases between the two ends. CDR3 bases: TGTGCCAGCAGCTTAGAAAGGGGGACTGAAGCTTTCTTT. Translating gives CASSLERGTEAFF. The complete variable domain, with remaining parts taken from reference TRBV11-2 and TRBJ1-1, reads EAGVAQSPRYKIIEKRQSVAFWCNPISGHATLYWYQQILGQGPKLLIQFQNNGVVDDSQLPKDRFSAERLKGVDSTLKIQPAKLEDSAVYLCASSLERGTEAFFGQGTRLTVV.

The CDR3 nucleotides read TGTGCCAGCAGTGAATGGGCGTACAGCCAAGAGACCCAGTACTTC. Residues: CASSEWAYSQETQYF. The rearrangement uses TRBV2 and TRBJ2-5, with no clear D. Trimming took 2 bases from V and 1 from J, leaving 11 bases between them. Germline CDR1 SNHLY, CDR2 FYNNEI. The CDR3 spans 15 residues.

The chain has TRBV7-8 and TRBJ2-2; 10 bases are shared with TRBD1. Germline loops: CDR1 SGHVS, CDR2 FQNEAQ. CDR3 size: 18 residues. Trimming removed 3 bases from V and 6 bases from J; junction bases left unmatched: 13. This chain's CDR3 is CASSLTYLGTGAAGELFF. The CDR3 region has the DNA TGTGCCAGCAGCTTGACATACCTCGGGACAGGGGCCGCCGGGGAGCTGTTTTTT. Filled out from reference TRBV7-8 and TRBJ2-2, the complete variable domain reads GAGVSQSPRYKVAKRGQDVALRCDPISGHVSLFWYQQALGQGPEFLTYFQNEAQLDKSGLPSDRFFAERPEGSVSTLKIQRTQQEDSAVYLCASSLTYLGTGAAGELFFGEGSRLTVL.

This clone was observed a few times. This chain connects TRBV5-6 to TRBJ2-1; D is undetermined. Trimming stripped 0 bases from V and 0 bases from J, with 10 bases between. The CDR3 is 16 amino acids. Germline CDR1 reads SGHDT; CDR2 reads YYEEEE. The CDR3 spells CASSLDWADSYNEQFF. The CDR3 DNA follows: TGTGCCAGCAGCTTGGACTGGGCAGACTCCTACAATGAGCAGTTCTTC. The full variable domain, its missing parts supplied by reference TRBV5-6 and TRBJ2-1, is DAGVTQSPTHLIKTRGQQVTLRCSPKSGHDTVSWYQQALGQGPQFIFQYYEEEERQRGNFPDRFSGHQFPNYSSELNVNALLLGDSALYLCASSLDWADSYNEQFFGPGTRLTVL.

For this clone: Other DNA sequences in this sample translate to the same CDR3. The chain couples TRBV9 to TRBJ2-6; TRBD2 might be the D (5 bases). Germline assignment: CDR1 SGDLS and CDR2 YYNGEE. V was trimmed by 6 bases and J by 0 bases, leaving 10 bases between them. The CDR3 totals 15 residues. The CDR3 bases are TGTGCCAGCACCCTGACTACCTCTGGGGCCAACGTCCTGACTTTC. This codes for CASTLTTSGANVLTF.

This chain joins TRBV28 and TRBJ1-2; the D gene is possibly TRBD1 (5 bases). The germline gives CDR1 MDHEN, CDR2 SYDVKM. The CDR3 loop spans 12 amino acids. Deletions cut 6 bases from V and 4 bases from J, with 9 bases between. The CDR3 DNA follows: TGTGCCAGCAGGACGACAGCCTATGGCTACACCTTC. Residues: CASRTTAYGYTF.

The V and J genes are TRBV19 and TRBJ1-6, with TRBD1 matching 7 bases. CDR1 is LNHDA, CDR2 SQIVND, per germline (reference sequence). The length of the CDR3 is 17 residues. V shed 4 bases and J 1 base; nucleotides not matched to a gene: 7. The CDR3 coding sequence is TGTGCCAGTAGTACCCGGGACAGCGGATCCTATAATTCACCCCTCCACTTT. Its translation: CASSTRDSGSYNSPLHF.

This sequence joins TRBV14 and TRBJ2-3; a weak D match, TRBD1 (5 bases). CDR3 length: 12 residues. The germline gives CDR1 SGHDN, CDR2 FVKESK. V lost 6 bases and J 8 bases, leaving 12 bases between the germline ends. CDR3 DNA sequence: TGTGCCAGCAGTCGAGATCAGGGTACGCAGTATTTT. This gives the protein CASSRDQGTQYF.

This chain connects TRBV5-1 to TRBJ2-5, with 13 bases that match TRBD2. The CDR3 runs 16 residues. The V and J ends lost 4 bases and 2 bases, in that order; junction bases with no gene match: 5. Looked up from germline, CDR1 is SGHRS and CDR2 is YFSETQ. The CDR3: CASSQRLAGGQETQYF. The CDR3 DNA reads TGCGCCAGCAGCCAAAGACTAGCGGGGGGACAAGAGACCCAGTACTTC.

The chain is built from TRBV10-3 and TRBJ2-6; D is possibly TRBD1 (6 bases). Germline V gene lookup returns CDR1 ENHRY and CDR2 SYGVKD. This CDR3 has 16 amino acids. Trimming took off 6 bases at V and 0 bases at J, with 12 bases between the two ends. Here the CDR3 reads CAISAKGGSGANVLTF. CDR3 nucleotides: TGTGCCATCAGCGCGAAAGGGGGCTCTGGGGCCAACGTCCTGACTTTC.

The CDR3 DNA sequence: TGTGCTAGTGGCAGGGGGCCCCGTAATTCACCCCTCCACTTT. This codes for CASGRGPRNSPLHF. The chain employs TRBV12-5 and TRBJ1-6; TRBD1 agrees at 8 bases. The ends lost 6 bases at V and 6 bases at J; junction bases unmatched: 4. Germline values: CDR1 LGHNT, CDR2 FRNRAP. The CDR3 loop spans 14 amino acids. The full variable domain, in which reference TRBV12-5 and TRBJ1-6 provide the parts outside the CDR3, is DARVTQTPRHKVTEMGQEVTMRCQPILGHNTVFWYRQTMMQGLELLAYFRNRAPLDDSGMPKDRFSAEMPDATLATLKIQPSEPRDSAVYFCASGRGPRNSPLHFGNGTRLTVT.

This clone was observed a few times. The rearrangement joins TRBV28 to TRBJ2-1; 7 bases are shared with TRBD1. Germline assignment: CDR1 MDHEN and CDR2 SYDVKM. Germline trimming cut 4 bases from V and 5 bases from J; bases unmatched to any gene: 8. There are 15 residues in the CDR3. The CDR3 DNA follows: TGTGCCAGCAGTTACGGGACAGTAGTCAACAATGAGCAGTTCTTC. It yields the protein CASSYGTVVNNEQFF.

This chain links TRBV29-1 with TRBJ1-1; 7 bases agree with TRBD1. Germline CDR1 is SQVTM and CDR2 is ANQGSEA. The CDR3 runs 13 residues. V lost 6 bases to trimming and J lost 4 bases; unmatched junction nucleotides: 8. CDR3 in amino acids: CSVGTGQTTEAFF. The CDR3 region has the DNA TGCAGCGTGGGGACGGGACAGACCACTGAAGCTTTCTTT.